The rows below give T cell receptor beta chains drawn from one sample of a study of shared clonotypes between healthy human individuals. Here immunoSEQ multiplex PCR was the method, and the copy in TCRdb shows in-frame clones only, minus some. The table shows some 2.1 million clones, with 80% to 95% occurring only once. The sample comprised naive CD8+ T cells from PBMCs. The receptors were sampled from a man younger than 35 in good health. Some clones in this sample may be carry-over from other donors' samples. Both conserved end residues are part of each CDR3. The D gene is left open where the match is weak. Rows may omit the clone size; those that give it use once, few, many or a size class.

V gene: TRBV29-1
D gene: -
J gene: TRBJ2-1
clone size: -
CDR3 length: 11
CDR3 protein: CSVVGLNEQFF
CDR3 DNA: TGCAGCGTCGTCGGACTAAATGAGCAGTTCTTC

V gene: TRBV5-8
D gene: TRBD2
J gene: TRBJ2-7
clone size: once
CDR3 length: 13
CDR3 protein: CASSALAGERQYF
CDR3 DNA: TGTGCCAGCAGCGCCTTAGCGGGAGAAAGACAGTACTTC

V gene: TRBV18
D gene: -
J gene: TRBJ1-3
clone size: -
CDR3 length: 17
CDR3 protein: CASSLTRSDRGGNTIYF
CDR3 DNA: TGTGCCAGCTCATTGACTCGGTCGGACCGGGGAGGAAACACCATATATTTT

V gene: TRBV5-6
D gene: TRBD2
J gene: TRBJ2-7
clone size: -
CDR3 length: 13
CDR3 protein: CASSLSGTYEQYF
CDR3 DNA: TGTGCCAGCAGCTTGAGCGGGACCTACGAGCAGTACTTC

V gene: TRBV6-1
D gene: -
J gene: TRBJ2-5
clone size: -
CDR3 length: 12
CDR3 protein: CASSPLGETQYF
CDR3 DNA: TGTGCCAGCAGCCCCCTAGGAGAGACCCAGTACTTC

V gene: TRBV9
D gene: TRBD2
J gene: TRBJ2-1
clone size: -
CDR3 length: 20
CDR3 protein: CASSEMGVEASGDTRNEQFF
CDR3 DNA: TGTGCCAGCAGCGAGATGGGGGTTGAGGCTAGCGGGGACACCCGCAATGAGCAGTTCTTC

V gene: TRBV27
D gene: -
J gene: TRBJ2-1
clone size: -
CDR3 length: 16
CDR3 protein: CASSRGAGSSYNEQFF
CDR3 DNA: TGTGCCAGCAGCCGGGGGGCGGGAAGCTCCTACAATGAGCAGTTCTTC

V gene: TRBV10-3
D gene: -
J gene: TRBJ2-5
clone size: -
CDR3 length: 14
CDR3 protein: CAISESGHLETQYF
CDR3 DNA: TGTGCCATCAGTGAGTCGGGACACTTGGAGACCCAGTACTTC

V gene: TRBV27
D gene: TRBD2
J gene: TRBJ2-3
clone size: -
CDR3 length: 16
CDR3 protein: CASSLRASGSTDTQYF
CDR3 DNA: TGTGCCAGCAGTTTAAGGGCTAGCGGTAGCACAGATACGCAGTATTTT

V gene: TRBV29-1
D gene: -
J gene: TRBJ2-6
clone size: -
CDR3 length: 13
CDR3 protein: CSVRQSGANVLTF
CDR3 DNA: TGCAGCGTTAGACAGTCTGGGGCCAACGTCCTGACTTTC

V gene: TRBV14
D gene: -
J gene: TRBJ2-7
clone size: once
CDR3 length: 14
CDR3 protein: CASRFGQNSYEQYF
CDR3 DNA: TGTGCCAGCAGATTCGGACAGAACTCCTACGAGCAGTACTTC

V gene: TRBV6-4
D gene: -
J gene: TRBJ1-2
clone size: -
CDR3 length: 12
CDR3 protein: CASSDRGSGYTF
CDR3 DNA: TGTGCCAGCAGTGACAGGGGAAGTGGCTACACCTTC

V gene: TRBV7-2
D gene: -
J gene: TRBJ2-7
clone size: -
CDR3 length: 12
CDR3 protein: CASSFRGYEQYF
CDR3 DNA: TGTGCCAGCAGCTTTAGGGGTTACGAGCAGTACTTC

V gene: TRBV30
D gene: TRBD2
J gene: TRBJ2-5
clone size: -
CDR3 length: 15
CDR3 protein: CAWSIGPREWETQYF
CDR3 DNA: TGTGCCTGGAGTATTGGGCCGCGGGAGTGGGAGACCCAGTACTTC

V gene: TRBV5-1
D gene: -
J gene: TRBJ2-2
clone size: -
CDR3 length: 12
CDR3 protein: CASSSTTGELFF
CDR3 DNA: TGCGCCAGCAGCTCGACAACCGGGGAGCTGTTTTTT

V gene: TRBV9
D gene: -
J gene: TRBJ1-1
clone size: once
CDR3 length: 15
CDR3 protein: CASSVREGLNTEAFF
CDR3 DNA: TGTGCCAGCAGCGTCAGGGAAGGGTTGAACACTGAAGCTTTCTTT

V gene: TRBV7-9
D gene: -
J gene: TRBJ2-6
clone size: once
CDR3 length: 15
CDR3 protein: CASSLAEAGANVLTF
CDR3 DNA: TGTGCCAGCAGCTTAGCGGAGGCCGGGGCCAACGTCCTGACTTTC

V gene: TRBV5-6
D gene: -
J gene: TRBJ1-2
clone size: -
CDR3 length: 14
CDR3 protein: CASSFPQGNYGYTF
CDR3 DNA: TGTGCCAGCAGCTTTCCTCAGGGGAACTATGGCTACACCTTC

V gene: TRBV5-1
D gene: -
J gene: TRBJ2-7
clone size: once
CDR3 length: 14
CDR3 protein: CASSLRTATYEQYF
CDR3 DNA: TGCGCCAGCAGCTTGAGGACGGCAACCTACGAGCAGTACTTC

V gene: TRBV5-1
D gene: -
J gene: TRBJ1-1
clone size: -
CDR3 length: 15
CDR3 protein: CASSLGALRNTEAFF
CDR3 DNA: TGCGCCAGCAGCTTGGGGGCCCTTCGGAACACTGAAGCTTTCTTT

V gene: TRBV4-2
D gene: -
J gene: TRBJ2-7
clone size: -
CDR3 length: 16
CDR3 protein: CASSQDSGEAAYEQYF
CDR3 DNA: TGTGCCAGCAGCCAAGATTCGGGGGAGGCCGCCTACGAGCAGTACTTC

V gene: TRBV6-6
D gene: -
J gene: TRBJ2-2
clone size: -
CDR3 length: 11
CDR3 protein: CATLRSGELFF
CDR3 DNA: TGTGCCACCCTTCGGAGCGGGGAGCTGTTTTTT

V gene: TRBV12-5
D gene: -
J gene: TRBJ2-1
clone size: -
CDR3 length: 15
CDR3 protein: CASARGAGSYNEQFF
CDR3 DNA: TGTGCTAGTGCCCGAGGGGCGGGATCCTACAATGAGCAGTTCTTC

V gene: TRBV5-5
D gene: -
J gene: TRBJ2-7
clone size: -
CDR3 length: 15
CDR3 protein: CASSLSWDTSYEQYF
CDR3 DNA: TGTGCCAGCAGCTTAAGCTGGGACACCTCCTACGAGCAGTACTTC

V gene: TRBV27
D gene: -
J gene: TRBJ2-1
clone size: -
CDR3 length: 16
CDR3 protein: CASSILLRRGYNEQFF
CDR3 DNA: TGTGCCAGCAGTATCCTCCTTAGGCGGGGCTACAATGAGCAGTTCTTC

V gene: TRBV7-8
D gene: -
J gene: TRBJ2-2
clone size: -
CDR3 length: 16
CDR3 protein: CASSSREDRGTGELFF
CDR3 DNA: TGTGCCAGCTCCTCCCGAGAGGACCGGGGCACCGGGGAGCTGTTTTTT

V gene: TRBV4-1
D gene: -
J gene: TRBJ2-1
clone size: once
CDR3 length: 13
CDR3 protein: CASSQGIGNEQFF
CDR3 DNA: TGCGCCAGCAGCCAAGGTATAGGGAATGAGCAGTTCTTC

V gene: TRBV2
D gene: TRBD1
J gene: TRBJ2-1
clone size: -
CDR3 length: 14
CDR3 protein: CASSKGQGVNEQFF
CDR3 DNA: TGTGCCAGCAGTAAAGGACAGGGTGTAAATGAGCAGTTCTTC

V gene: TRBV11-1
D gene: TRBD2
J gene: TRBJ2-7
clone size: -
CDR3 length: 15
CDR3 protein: CASSYGTSGNNEQYF
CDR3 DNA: TGTGCCAGCAGCTACGGGACTAGCGGGAACAACGAGCAGTACTTC

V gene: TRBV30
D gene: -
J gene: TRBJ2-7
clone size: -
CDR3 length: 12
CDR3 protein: CAWGLVVYEQYF
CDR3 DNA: TGTGCCTGGGGGCTTGTGGTCTACGAGCAGTACTTC

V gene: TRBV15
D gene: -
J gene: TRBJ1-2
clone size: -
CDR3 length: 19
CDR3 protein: CATSRQASSDRLTNYGYTF
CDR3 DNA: TGTGCCACCAGCAGGCAGGCCTCCTCCGACAGGCTTACTAACTATGGCTACACCTTC

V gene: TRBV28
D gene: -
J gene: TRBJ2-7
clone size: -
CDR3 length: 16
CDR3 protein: CASSSPTNRLGYEQYF
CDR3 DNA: TGTGCCAGCAGCTCCCCCACCAACAGGTTGGGGTACGAGCAGTACTTC

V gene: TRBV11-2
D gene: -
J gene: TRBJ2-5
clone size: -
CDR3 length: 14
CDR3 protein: CASSLLELEETQYF
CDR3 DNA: TGTGCCAGCTCACTTCTAGAGTTAGAAGAGACCCAGTACTTC